Below are 6 T cell receptor beta chains sequenced from a single sample in a study of T cells of healthy individuals. TCRdb reprocessed the 5' RACE reads with MiXCR, giving one entry per CDR3 protein. The table shows tens of thousands of distinct CDR3 sequences, with roughly 5% occurring only once. The receptors were gathered from a female donor in good health.

This clonotype was observed a few times. This sequence joins TRBV29-1 and TRBJ2-1; TRBD2 matches at 8 bases. The CDR3 extends over 16 amino acids. Germline CDR1 and CDR2: SQVTM and ANQGSEA. The V and J ends lost 3 bases and 0 bases, in that order; junction bases with no gene match: 7. The CDR3 loop is CSVEGLAGNSYNEQFF. Written as DNA, the CDR3 is TGCAGCGTTGAGGGCTTAGCGGGAAACTCCTACAATGAGCAGTTCTTC.

Only a few counts were recorded for this clonotype. The chain is built from TRBV5-4 and TRBJ1-6; 9 nucleotides line up with TRBD1. The CDR3 length is 16 residues. Per germline, CDR1 SGHNT and CDR2 YYREEE (reference sequence). The junction had 7 bases not matched to a gene; V was cut back by 0 bases and J by 9 bases. CDR3 DNA: TGTGCCAGCAGCTTGGGGACAGGGGTAATTTTTTCACCCCTCCACTTT. This encodes CASSLGTGVIFSPLHF.

This clonotype has a count of ten or more. The CDR3: CSVVALRDPYQETQYF. DNA for the CDR3: TGCAGCGTTGTAGCTCTCAGGGACCCGTACCAAGAGACCCAGTACTTC. The chain employs TRBV29-1 and TRBJ2-5; possibly TRBD1 or TRBD2 for D (5 bases each). The CDR3 has 16 residues. Trimming removed 4 bases from V and 0 bases from J, with 18 bases in between. Germline CDR1 reads SQVTM; CDR2 reads ANQGSEA.

Ten or more counts support this clonotype. The chain combines TRBV28 with TRBJ2-7, with TRBD1 identical over 9 bases. CDR1 MDHEN and CDR2 SYDVKM come from the germline V gene. CDR3 length: 17 amino acids. J lost 6 bases, V lost 0 bases, and 12 bases had no gene match. As DNA, the CDR3 is TGTGCCAGCAGTTTATGGTATTCGGGGACAGGGTTTGCCGAGCAGTACTTC. It yields the protein CASSLWYSGTGFAEQYF.

The rearrangement uses TRBV3-1 and TRBJ2-1; D unclear. This CDR3 is built from 13 residues. Germline CDR1 and CDR2: LGHDT and YNNKEL (reference sequence). The V end was cut by 7 bases, the J end by 10 bases, with 17 bases between. As DNA, the CDR3 is TGTGCCAGCACCCTCAGCCTTACCGACGAGCAGTTCTTC. Translation: CASTLSLTDEQFF.

This clonotype was recorded many times. This rearrangement joins TRBV9 to TRBJ2-5; D perhaps matches TRBD2 (6 bases). Germline V gene data show CDR1 as SGDLS and CDR2 as YYNGEE. The CDR3 spans 14 residues. The V gene lost 0 bases and the J gene lost 5 bases, with 11 bases spanning the gap. The CDR3 sequence: CASSVASGEETQYF. The CDR3 nucleotides are TGTGCCAGCAGCGTAGCGTCGGGAGAGGAGACCCAGTACTTC.